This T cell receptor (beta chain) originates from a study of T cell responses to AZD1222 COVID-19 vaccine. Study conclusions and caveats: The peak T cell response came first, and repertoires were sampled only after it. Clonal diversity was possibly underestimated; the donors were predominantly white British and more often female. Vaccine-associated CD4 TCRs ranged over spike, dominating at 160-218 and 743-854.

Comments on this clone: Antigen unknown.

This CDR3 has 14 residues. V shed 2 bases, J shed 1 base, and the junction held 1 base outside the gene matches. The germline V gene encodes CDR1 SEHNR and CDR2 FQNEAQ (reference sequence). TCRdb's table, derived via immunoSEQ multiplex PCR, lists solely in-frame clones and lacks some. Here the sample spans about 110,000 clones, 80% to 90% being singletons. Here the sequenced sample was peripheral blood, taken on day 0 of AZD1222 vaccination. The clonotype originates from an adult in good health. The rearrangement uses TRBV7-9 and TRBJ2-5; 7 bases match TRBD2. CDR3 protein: CASSLSGTQETQYF. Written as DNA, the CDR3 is TGTGCCAGCAGCTTAAGCGGGACCCAAGAGACCCAGTACTTC. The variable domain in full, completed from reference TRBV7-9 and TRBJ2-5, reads DTGVSQNPRHKITKRGQNVTFRCDPISEHNRLYWYRQTLGQGPEFLTYFQNEAQLEKSRLLSDRFSAERPKGSFSTLEIQRTEQGDSAMYLCASSLSGTQETQYFGPGTRLLVL.